The 19 T cell receptor beta chains below come from one sample, sequenced in a study of blood T cell repertoires in COVID-19. Assay used: immunoSEQ multiplex PCR; TCRdb lists only in-frame clones, some missing. Of some 97,000 clones in the sample, approximately 90% are singletons; the top ten hold about 1.7%. Sequencing was done on a sample of peripheral blood. The origin of the receptors is a man aged 55 to 70 with acute or convalescent COVID-19.

This chain joins TRBV29-1 and TRBJ2-3; no clear D. The germline V gene has CDR1 SQVTM and CDR2 ANQGSEA. CDR3 length: 12 amino acids. V lost 8 bases to trimming and J lost 2 bases, with 11 bases between them. CDR3 amino acids: CSLEPATDTQYF. In DNA, the CDR3 is TGCAGCCTAGAACCTGCCACAGATACGCAGTATTTT.

The chain is built from TRBV19 and TRBJ1-2; D not certain. Germline CDR1 and CDR2: LNHDA and SQIVND (reference sequence). V was shortened by 4 bases and J by 8 bases, with 14 bases between the two germline ends. The CDR3 is 13 residues long. CDR3 loop: CASSTIPSGGYTF. CDR3 sequence (DNA): TGTGCCAGTAGTACAATACCCTCGGGAGGCTACACCTTC.

Concerning this clone itself: Sequence at one end of the junction differs from germline and may be a read error. Other nucleotide sequences in the sample specify the same CDR3. The rearrangement joins TRBV10-3 to TRBJ2-1; D not certain. Germline CDR1 ENHRY, CDR2 SYGVKD. The CDR3 sequence is 14 residues long. The DNA for the CDR3 is TGTGCCATCAGTGAGGACTCCGCCTACAATGAGCAATTCTTC. Translation gives CAISEDSAYNEQFF.

This chain links TRBV30 with TRBJ1-5; D remains ambiguous. Germline V gene lookup returns CDR1 GTSNPN and CDR2 SVGIG (reference sequence). Trimming left V 0 bases short and J 5 bases short, with 11 bases between. The CDR3 is made up of 14 amino acids. This chain's CDR3 is CAWSVVGSHQPQHF. The CDR3 nucleotides read TGTGCCTGGAGTGTAGTCGGGTCCCATCAGCCCCAGCATTTT.

The count of this clone is one. This chain uses TRBV4-1 with TRBJ2-2; TRBD2 is a possible D gene (6 bases). The CDR3 is 15 amino acids. V shed 3 bases and J shed 1 base, with 9 bases lying between them. The germline V gene encodes CDR1 MGHRA and CDR2 YSYEKL. The CDR3 DNA follows: TGCGCCAGCAGCCATTTAGCGGTGAACACCGGGGAGCTGTTTTTT. Its protein is CASSHLAVNTGELFF.

The rearrangement uses TRBV19 and TRBJ2-7; the match to TRBD2 covers 7 bases. CDR1 is LNHDA, CDR2 SQIVND, per germline (reference sequence). This CDR3 region has 14 residues. V was clipped by 5 bases and J by 3 bases; unmatched bases: 7. CDR3 in DNA: TGTGCCAGTAGTGTTCACTGGGGGGGCTACGAGCAGTACTTC. Translated: CASSVHWGGYEQYF.

The rearrangement uses TRBV28 and TRBJ1-1; D is possibly TRBD1 (6 bases). Germline loops: CDR1 MDHEN, CDR2 SYDVKM. The CDR3 runs 14 residues. The V and J ends lost 2 bases and 8 bases respectively, with 15 bases between them. This chain's CDR3 is CASSLPGTPSEAFF. DNA of the CDR3: TGTGCCAGCAGTTTACCAGGGACACCCTCCGAAGCTTTCTTT.

The chain combines TRBV19 with TRBJ2-1; no reliable D call. Trimming shortened V by 3 bases and J by 0 bases, and 9 bases separated the two germline ends. Germline CDR1 is LNHDA and CDR2 is SQIVND (reference sequence). The CDR3 runs 15 residues. DNA for the CDR3: TGTGCCAGTAGTATTGACAAGAGCTCCTACAATGAGCAGTTCTTC. This encodes CASSIDKSSYNEQFF.

The chain links TRBV6-4 to TRBJ1-2; 7 bases are a match to TRBD1. J was trimmed by 4 bases and V by 6 bases; bases with no gene match: 5. This CDR3 has 13 residues. CDR1 MRHNA and CDR2 SNTAGT come from the germline V gene. CDR3 protein: CASSQTGAYGYTF. CDR3 nucleotides: TGTGCCAGCAGCCAAACAGGGGCCTATGGCTACACCTTC.

V and J are TRBV9 and TRBJ2-2, with 8 bases that match TRBD2. The CDR3 length is 15 residues. J was trimmed by 5 bases and V by 0 bases; bases with no gene match: 3. Germline CDR1 SGDLS, CDR2 YYNGEE. Here the CDR3 reads CASSVGIAGTGELFF. The CDR3 region has the DNA TGTGCCAGCAGCGTAGGGATAGCGGGGACCGGGGAGCTGTTTTTT.

This sequence joins TRBV5-1 and TRBJ2-2; a weak D match, TRBD1 (6 bases). The germline CDR1 and CDR2 sequences are SGHRS and YFSETQ. V gave up 0 bases and J gave up 8 bases, with 8 bases separating them. There are 13 residues in the CDR3. In DNA, the CDR3 is TGCGCCAGCAGCTTGGTAGACAGGGGGGAGCTGTTTTTT. It yields the protein CASSLVDRGELFF. Full variable domain (remainder filled in from reference TRBV5-1 and TRBJ2-2): KAGVTQTPRYLIKTRGQQVTLSCSPISGHRSVSWYQQTPGQGLQFLFEYFSETQRNKGNFPGRFSGRQFSNSRSEMNVSTLELGDSALYLCASSLVDRGELFFGEGSRLTVL.

The chain is built from TRBV5-5 and TRBJ2-7; 10 bases match TRBD1. CDR3 length equals 15 residues. Germline CDR1 SGHKS, CDR2 YYEKEE (reference sequence). The trim removed 3 bases at V and 2 bases at J, leaving 5 bases unmatched. The CDR3 DNA reads TGTGCCAGCAGCTCGGGGACAGGGGATACCTACGAGCAGTACTTC. Translating gives CASSSGTGDTYEQYF.

The rearrangement joins TRBV10-1 to TRBJ2-1; TRBD1 aligns across 9 bases. The germline gives CDR1 WNHNN, CDR2 SYGVQD (reference sequence). The CDR3 is 17 amino acids. The V gene end was trimmed by 5 bases and the J gene end by 4 bases; junction bases not matched to a gene: 12. The CDR3 sequence: CASSRTGERGTYNEQFF. Here the CDR3 DNA reads TGCGCCAGCAGTAGGACAGGGGAAAGGGGGACGTACAATGAGCAGTTCTTC.

The chain recombines TRBV6-5 with TRBJ1-1, with D possibly being TRBD1 (6 bases). V lost 0 bases and J lost 2, with 13 bases in between. The CDR3 is 16 residues long. The V gene's germline CDR1 is MNHEY and CDR2 SVGAGI. The CDR3 loop reads CASSYSNSGANTEAFF. The DNA of the CDR3 is TGTGCCAGCAGTTACTCGAATTCAGGGGCTAACACTGAAGCTTTCTTT.

V usage is TRBV30 and J usage is TRBJ1-6, with unresolved D. The germline CDR1 and CDR2 sequences are GTSNPN and SVGIG (reference sequence). There are 13 residues in the CDR3. Trimming left V 1 base short and J 8 bases short, with 9 bases between. The CDR3 here is CAWSGTLDSPLHF. In DNA, the CDR3 is TGTGCCTGGAGTGGAACGTTAGATTCACCCCTCCACTTT. The full variable domain, its missing parts supplied by reference TRBV30 and TRBJ1-6, is SQTIHQWPATLVQPVGSPLSLECTVEGTSNPNLYWYRQAAGRGLQLLFYSVGIGQISSEVPQNLSASRPQDRQFILSSKKLLLSDSGFYLCAWSGTLDSPLHFGNGTRLTVT.

The chain is built from TRBV5-1 and TRBJ1-5, with D possibly matching TRBD1 (5 bases). Per the germline V gene, CDR1 is SGHRS and CDR2 is YFSETQ. CDR3 size: 14 residues. V lost 2 bases and J lost 4, with 10 bases in between. The CDR3 region is CASSFDSPNQPQHF. CDR3 coding DNA: TGCGCCAGCAGCTTTGACAGCCCAAATCAGCCCCAGCATTTT.

CDR3 region: CASSSFGARANQGGYTF. DNA for the CDR3: TGTGCCAGCAGCTCCTTCGGCGCCAGGGCAAACCAAGGAGGCTACACCTTC. This chain links TRBV5-5 with TRBJ1-2, with a weak D call TRBD1 (5 bases). This CDR3 has 17 amino acids. Germline assignment: CDR1 SGHKS and CDR2 YYEKEE (reference sequence). Between the trimmed V and J ends, which lost 3 bases and 8 bases, there was a span of 26 bases.

The rearrangement uses TRBV5-1 and TRBJ1-4; 9 bases match TRBD1. CDR3 length: 15 amino acids. The ends lost 4 bases at V and 7 bases at J; junction bases unmatched: 8. Germline V lookup: CDR1 SGHRS, CDR2 YFSETQ. In DNA form, the CDR3 reads TGCGCCAGCAGCGTTACCGGGACAGGGTTTGAAAAACTGTTTTTT. Residues: CASSVTGTGFEKLFF.

V is TRBV7-2 and J is TRBJ1-5; 7 bases line up with TRBD1. Germline CDR1 is SGHTA and CDR2 is FQGNSA. The CDR3 has 15 amino acids. V lost 3 bases, J lost 3 bases, and 5 bases stayed unmatched. The CDR3 nucleotides are TGTGCCAGCAGCTTCACAGGGGCTCCCAATCAGCCCCAGCATTTT. This translates into CASSFTGAPNQPQHF.